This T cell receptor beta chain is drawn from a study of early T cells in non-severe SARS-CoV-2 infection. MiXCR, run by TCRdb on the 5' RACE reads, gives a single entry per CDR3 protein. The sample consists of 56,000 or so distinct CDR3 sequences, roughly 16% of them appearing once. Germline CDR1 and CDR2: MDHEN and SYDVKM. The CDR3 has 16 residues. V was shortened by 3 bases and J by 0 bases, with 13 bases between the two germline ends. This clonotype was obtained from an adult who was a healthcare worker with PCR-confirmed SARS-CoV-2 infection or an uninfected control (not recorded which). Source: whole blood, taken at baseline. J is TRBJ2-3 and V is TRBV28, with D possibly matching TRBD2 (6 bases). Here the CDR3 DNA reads TGTGCCAGCAGTTTCTTAAGCGGGTCTAGCACAGATACGCAGTATTTT. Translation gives CASSFLSGSSTDTQYF.